These T cell receptor beta chains were read from a single sample in a study of shared clonotypes between healthy human individuals. Clones were sequenced by immunoSEQ multiplex PCR, and TCRdb holds only the in-frame ones, with some missing. The sample lists around 1.1 million clones, approximately 78% occurring once. Sequenced sample: memory CD4+ T cells from PBMCs. Receptors originate from a man aged 18 to 29 in good health. Some clones in this sample may be carry-over from other donors' samples. Each CDR3 is given with its conserved first and last residue. The order of the fields is CDR3 DNA, CDR3 protein, J gene, V gene, D gene, clone size. The D gene is left open where the match is weak. Expanded clones are given a class, and other clones once, few, many or no size at all.

CDR3 DNA: TGTGCCAGCAGTCCCTCTCTTATCGTCTATAGCAATCAGCCCCAGCATTTT; CDR3 protein: CASSPSLIVYSNQPQHF; J gene: TRBJ1-5; V gene: TRBV28; D gene: .; clone size: .
CDR3 DNA: TGTGCCAGCAGCTTGGGAATTGGCGGGGAAGCTTTCTTT; CDR3 protein: CASSLGIGGEAFF; J gene: TRBJ1-1; V gene: TRBV5-6; D gene: .; clone size: .
CDR3 DNA: TGTGCCAGCAGTGATTCGAGGTATAATGAAAAACTGTTTTTT; CDR3 protein: CASSDSRYNEKLFF; J gene: TRBJ1-4; V gene: TRBV6-1; D gene: .; clone size: few
CDR3 DNA: TGTGCCAGCAGTCTGACCCCTCGGCGGGTTTTTCCCCAGCATTTT; CDR3 protein: CASSLTPRRVFPQHF; J gene: TRBJ1-5; V gene: TRBV27; D gene: .; clone size: .
CDR3 DNA: TGTGCCAGCAGCCGATATCCGGGACAGTCCTACGAGCAGTACTTC; CDR3 protein: CASSRYPGQSYEQYF; J gene: TRBJ2-7; V gene: TRBV6-5; D gene: TRBD1; clone size: .
CDR3 DNA: TGTGCCAGCAGAACCAGCGGGAGCTCCTACGAGCAGTACTTC; CDR3 protein: CASRTSGSSYEQYF; J gene: TRBJ2-7; V gene: TRBV28; D gene: TRBD2; clone size: .
CDR3 DNA: TGTGCCAGCTCAAATACCTTTCGGACAGTGGACTCCTACGAGCAGTACTTC; CDR3 protein: CASSNTFRTVDSYEQYF; J gene: TRBJ2-7; V gene: TRBV19; D gene: .; clone size: .
CDR3 DNA: TGCGCCAGCAGCCCGGGACCTAGCTCAGATACGCAGTATTTT; CDR3 protein: CASSPGPSSDTQYF; J gene: TRBJ2-3; V gene: TRBV5-1; D gene: .; clone size: .
CDR3 DNA: TGTGCCAGCAGTGAGAGCAATGGGGAGCAGTACTTC; CDR3 protein: CASSESNGEQYF; J gene: TRBJ2-7; V gene: TRBV2; D gene: .; clone size: .
CDR3 DNA: TGTGCCATCAGTGGCGACAGGGGGAACTACGAGCAGTACTTC; CDR3 protein: CAISGDRGNYEQYF; J gene: TRBJ2-7; V gene: TRBV10-3; D gene: TRBD1; clone size: .
CDR3 DNA: TGTGCCAGCAGTTACCGGGGGGGAGATACTGAAGCTTTCTTT; CDR3 protein: CASSYRGGDTEAFF; J gene: TRBJ1-1; V gene: TRBV6-5; D gene: .; clone size: few
CDR3 DNA: TGTGCCAGCAGCCCCTTGCTGGACAGGTTGGCTTTCTTT; CDR3 protein: CASSPLLDRLAFF; J gene: TRBJ1-1; V gene: TRBV9; D gene: TRBD1; clone size: few
CDR3 DNA: TGTGCCAGCTCAAACGGAATGAACACCGGGGAGCTGTTTTTT; CDR3 protein: CASSNGMNTGELFF; J gene: TRBJ2-2; V gene: TRBV18; D gene: .; clone size: once
CDR3 DNA: TGTGCCAGCAGCCCTGACAGGGGGCATGGCTATGGCTACACCTTC; CDR3 protein: CASSPDRGHGYGYTF; J gene: TRBJ1-2; V gene: TRBV5-8; D gene: TRBD1; clone size: few
CDR3 DNA: TGCGCCAGCAGCCGACAGCAAGAGACCCAGTACTTC; CDR3 protein: CASSRQQETQYF; J gene: TRBJ2-5; V gene: TRBV5-1; D gene: .; clone size: .
CDR3 DNA: TGTGCCAGCAGCTTAGCGCACGGGTTAGCTATTAGTGAGCAGTTCTTC; CDR3 protein: CASSLAHGLAISEQFF; J gene: TRBJ2-1; V gene: TRBV7-2; D gene: .; clone size: once
CDR3 DNA: TGCGCCAGCAGAGCGCTTTCCGGAGACTTAGGTACGCAGTATTTT; CDR3 protein: CASRALSGDLGTQYF; J gene: TRBJ2-3; V gene: TRBV5-1; D gene: .; clone size: many
CDR3 DNA: TGCAGCGTCCCGGGCCCGCAAGAGCAGTTCTTC; CDR3 protein: CSVPGPQEQFF; J gene: TRBJ2-1; V gene: TRBV29-1; D gene: .; clone size: .
CDR3 DNA: TGTGCCAGCAGTTTTGCAGGGGGTCAGCCCCAGCATTTT; CDR3 protein: CASSFAGGQPQHF; J gene: TRBJ1-5; V gene: TRBV28; D gene: TRBD1; clone size: once
CDR3 DNA: TGTGCCAGTCGCAAGGGGAACACAGATACGCAGTATTTT; CDR3 protein: CASRKGNTDTQYF; J gene: TRBJ2-3; V gene: TRBV27; D gene: .; clone size: .
CDR3 DNA: TGTGCCAGCAGTTTATGGATAAGGACAACTGAAGCTTTCTTT; CDR3 protein: CASSLWIRTTEAFF; J gene: TRBJ1-1; V gene: TRBV28; D gene: .; clone size: .
CDR3 DNA: TGTGCCAGCAGCCGTTCCGATGGAAACACCATATATTTT; CDR3 protein: CASSRSDGNTIYF; J gene: TRBJ1-3; V gene: TRBV6-1; D gene: .; clone size: few
CDR3 DNA: TGTGCCAGCCTCAGAATTCACACTGAAGCTTTCTTT; CDR3 protein: CASLRIHTEAFF; J gene: TRBJ1-1; V gene: TRBV7-9; D gene: .; clone size: .
CDR3 DNA: TGTGCCAGCGTCCCCGCAGGGGTATTCACAGATACGCAGTATTTT; CDR3 protein: CASVPAGVFTDTQYF; J gene: TRBJ2-3; V gene: TRBV2; D gene: .; clone size: .
CDR3 DNA: TGTGCCAGCACCAGGGATTACAATTCACCCCTCCACTTT; CDR3 protein: CASTRDYNSPLHF; J gene: TRBJ1-6; V gene: TRBV25-1; D gene: .; clone size: few
CDR3 DNA: TGCGCCAGCAGTTACCCTACCACAGATACGCAGTATTTT; CDR3 protein: CASSYPTTDTQYF; J gene: TRBJ2-3; V gene: TRBV4-1; D gene: .; clone size: few
CDR3 DNA: TGTGCCATCAGTGAGTCTAACCTCCCCTCCTCCCCAGCTTTCTTT; CDR3 protein: CAISESNLPSSPAFF; J gene: TRBJ1-1; V gene: TRBV10-3; D gene: .; clone size: .
CDR3 DNA: TGTGCCAGCAGTGCCCTCGGAGGCGAAAAACTGTTTTTT; CDR3 protein: CASSALGGEKLFF; J gene: TRBJ1-4; V gene: TRBV6-5; D gene: .; clone size: .
CDR3 DNA: TGTGCCAGCTCACCGAACCAAGAGACCCAGTACTTC; CDR3 protein: CASSPNQETQYF; J gene: TRBJ2-5; V gene: TRBV18; D gene: .; clone size: .
CDR3 DNA: TGCGCCAGCAGCCCCAACCTCTTAGTCAATGAGCAGTTCTTC; CDR3 protein: CASSPNLLVNEQFF; J gene: TRBJ2-1; V gene: TRBV4-1; D gene: .; clone size: .
CDR3 DNA: TGTGCCAGCTCACCACGGACAGGGGTGAACGGGGAGCTGTTTTTT; CDR3 protein: CASSPRTGVNGELFF; J gene: TRBJ2-2; V gene: TRBV18; D gene: TRBD1; clone size: few
CDR3 DNA: TGTGCCAGCAGCTTGGGAGCGGGGACAGGGGAGTATGGCTACACCTTC; CDR3 protein: CASSLGAGTGEYGYTF; J gene: TRBJ1-2; V gene: TRBV5-4; D gene: TRBD1; clone size: .
CDR3 DNA: TGTGCCAGCAGCCCGGATGGTGAGACCCAGTACTTC; CDR3 protein: CASSPDGETQYF; J gene: TRBJ2-5; V gene: TRBV11-3; D gene: .; clone size: .